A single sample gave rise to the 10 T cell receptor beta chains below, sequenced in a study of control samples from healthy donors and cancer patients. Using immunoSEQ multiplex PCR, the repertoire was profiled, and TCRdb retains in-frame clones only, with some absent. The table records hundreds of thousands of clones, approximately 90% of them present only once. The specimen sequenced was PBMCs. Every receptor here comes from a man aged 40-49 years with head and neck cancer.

The CDR3 region has the DNA TGTGCCAGCAGTTACCCGGACAGGAGCTATGGCTACACCTTC. Its protein product is CASSYPDRSYGYTF. The chain is built from TRBV5-4 and TRBJ1-2, with 7 positions matching TRBD1. Trimming removed 5 bases from V and 4 bases from J; junction bases left unmatched: 8. The CDR3 extends over 14 amino acids. Germline V gene data show CDR1 as SGHNT and CDR2 as YYREEE (reference sequence). Full variable domain (outside the CDR3, taken from reference TRBV5-4 and TRBJ1-2): ETGVTQSPTHLIKTRGQQVTLRCSSQSGHNTVSWYQQALGQGPQFIFQYYREEENGRGNFPPRFSGLQFPNYSSELNVNALELDDSALYLCASSYPDRSYGYTFGSGTRLTVV.

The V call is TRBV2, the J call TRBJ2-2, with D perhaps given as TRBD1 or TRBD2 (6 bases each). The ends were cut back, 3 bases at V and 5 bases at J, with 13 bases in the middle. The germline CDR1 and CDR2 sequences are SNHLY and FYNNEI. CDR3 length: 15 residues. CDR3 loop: CASSEWGAQTGELFF. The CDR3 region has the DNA TGTGCCAGCAGTGAGTGGGGGGCGCAAACCGGGGAGCTGTTTTTT.

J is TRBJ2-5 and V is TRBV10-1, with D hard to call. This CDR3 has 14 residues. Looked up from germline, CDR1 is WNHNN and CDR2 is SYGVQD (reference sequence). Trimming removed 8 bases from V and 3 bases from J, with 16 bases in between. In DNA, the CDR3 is TGCGCCAGCTTATTTCTAGGTGGTGAAGAGACCCAGTACTTC. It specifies CASLFLGGEETQYF.

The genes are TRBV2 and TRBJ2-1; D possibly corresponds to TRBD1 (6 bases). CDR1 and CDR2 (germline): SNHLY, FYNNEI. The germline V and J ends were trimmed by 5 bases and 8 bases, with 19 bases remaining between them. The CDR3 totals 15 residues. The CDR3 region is CASSPVLQGSDEQFF. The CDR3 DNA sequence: TGTGCCAGCAGTCCGGTTTTACAGGGTTCGGATGAGCAGTTCTTC.

The CDR3 reads CSVDLTGVGETQYF. CDR3 bases: TGCAGCGTTGATCTTACAGGGGTCGGGGAGACCCAGTACTTC. The chain has TRBV29-1 and TRBJ2-5, with 7 bases fitting TRBD1. In germline, CDR1 is SQVTM, CDR2 ANQGSEA. The CDR3 is 14 residues long. Trimming removed 3 bases from V and 5 bases from J; junction bases left unmatched: 9. The full variable domain, completed using reference TRBV29-1 and TRBJ2-5, is SAVISQKPSRDICQRGTSLTIQCQVDSQVTMMFWYRQQPGQSLTLIATANQGSEATYESGFVIDKFPISRPNLTFSTLTVSNMSPEDSSIYLCSVDLTGVGETQYFGPGTRLLVL.

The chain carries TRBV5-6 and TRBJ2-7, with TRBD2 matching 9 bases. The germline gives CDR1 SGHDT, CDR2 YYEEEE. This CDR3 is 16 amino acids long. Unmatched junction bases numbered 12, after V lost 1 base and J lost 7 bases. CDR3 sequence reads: CASSLRSGTSLGEQYF. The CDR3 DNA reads TGTGCCAGCAGCTTGAGATCCGGGACTAGCCTTGGAGAGCAGTACTTC.

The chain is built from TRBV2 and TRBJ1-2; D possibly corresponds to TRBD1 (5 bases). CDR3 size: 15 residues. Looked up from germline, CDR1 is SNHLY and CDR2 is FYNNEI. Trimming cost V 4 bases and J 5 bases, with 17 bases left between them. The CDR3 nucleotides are TGTGCCAGCAGTGCCCTGGCGGGGGGGACTTATGGCTACACCTTC. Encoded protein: CASSALAGGTYGYTF.

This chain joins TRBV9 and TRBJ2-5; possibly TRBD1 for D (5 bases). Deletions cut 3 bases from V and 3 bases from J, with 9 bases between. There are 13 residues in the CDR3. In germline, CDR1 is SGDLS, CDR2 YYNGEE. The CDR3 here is CASSARVEETQYF. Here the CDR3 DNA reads TGTGCCAGCAGCGCCAGGGTGGAAGAGACCCAGTACTTC.

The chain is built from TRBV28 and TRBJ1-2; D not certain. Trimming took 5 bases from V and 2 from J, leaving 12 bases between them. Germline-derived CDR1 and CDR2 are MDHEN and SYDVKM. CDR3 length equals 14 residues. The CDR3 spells CASSTSPPNYGYTF. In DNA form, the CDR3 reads TGTGCCAGCAGTACCTCTCCACCGAACTATGGCTACACCTTC.

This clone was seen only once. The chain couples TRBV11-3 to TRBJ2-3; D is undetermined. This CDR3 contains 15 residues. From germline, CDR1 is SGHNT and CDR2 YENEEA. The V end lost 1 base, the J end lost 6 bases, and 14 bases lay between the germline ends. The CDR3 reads CASSLGGVGADTQYF. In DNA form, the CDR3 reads TGTGCCAGCAGCTTAGGTGGAGTGGGTGCGGATACGCAGTATTTT.